This entry lists 30 T cell receptor beta chains sequenced from one sample in a study of blood T cells in healthy people across ages (dated by TCRdb to between 2014 and 2017). Libraries were prepared through 5' RACE. TCRdb records Illumina HiSeq 2500 as the sequencer. A second PCR of about 6 to 11 cycles was performed with a sample-barcoded 5' primer and a J-beta primer mix. The raw public reads went through TCRdb reprocessing: fastp at Q25, MiXCR clone calling, in-frame beta chains kept. All rows with the same CDR3 protein become a single entry with the most common DNA and genes. The sample has hundreds of thousands of distinct CDR3 sequences on record, approximately 30% of them singletons. The biggest ten clones account for 15% to 18% of the sample. The source material was blood. The receptors come from a woman over 75 in good health.

At least ten counts were recorded for this clonotype. This chain uses TRBV5-1 with TRBJ2-3; perhaps TRBD2 as D (6 bases). V lost 3 bases, J lost 0 bases, and 11 bases lay in between. Germline assignment: CDR1 SGHRS and CDR2 YFSETQ. The CDR3 sequence is 15 residues long. CDR3 in DNA: TGCGCCAGCAGCTCGGGACTCTTGAGCACAGATACGCAGTATTTT. Amino acid sequence: CASSSGLLSTDTQYF.

The table lists this clonotype with many counts. The chain carries TRBV15 and TRBJ2-2, with D possibly being TRBD1 (6 bases). Trimming cost V 5 bases and J 0 bases, with 19 bases left between them. CDR1 is LNHNV, CDR2 YYDKDF, per germline (reference sequence). The CDR3 is 18 residues long. The CDR3 region is CATSDIQGRSSNTGELFF. DNA of the CDR3: TGTGCCACCAGCGACATACAGGGACGTTCCTCGAACACCGGGGAGCTGTTTTTT. Full variable domain (outside the CDR3, taken from reference TRBV15 and TRBJ2-2): DAMVIQNPRYQVTQFGKPVTLSCSQTLNHNVMYWYQQKSSQAPKLLFHYYDKDFNNEADTPDNFQSRRPNTSFCFLDIRSPGLGDTAMYLCATSDIQGRSSNTGELFFGEGSRLTVL.

This clonotype was recorded at least ten times. The chain combines TRBV6-6 with TRBJ2-3, with 9 bases identical to TRBD2. V was clipped by 2 bases and J by 1 base; unmatched bases: 4. The CDR3 is 16 amino acids. Germline V gene lookup returns CDR1 MNHNY and CDR2 SVGAGI (reference sequence). CDR3 sequence (DNA): TGTGCCAGCAGTTACGGTAGCGGGGGAGGCACAGATACGCAGTATTTT. Translated, it gives CASSYGSGGGTDTQYF.

This clonotype was found many times. The V gene is TRBV6-6, the J gene TRBJ1-2; a possible D gene is TRBD1 (5 bases). Germline V CDR1 and CDR2: MNHNY, SVGAGI (reference sequence). Trimming stripped 7 bases from V and 4 bases from J, with 19 bases between. This CDR3 is 15 amino acids long. This CDR3 reads CASTNSGRRSYGYTF. The DNA of the CDR3 is TGTGCCAGCACCAACTCGGGGCGACGGAGCTATGGCTACACCTTC.

J is TRBJ1-1 and V is TRBV29-1; unclear D gene. CDR1 SQVTM and CDR2 ANQGSEA come from the germline V gene. The CDR3 loop spans 10 amino acids. The V and J ends lost 4 bases and 6 bases respectively, with 6 bases between them. The CDR3 is CSVALSEAFF. The CDR3 DNA is TGCAGCGTTGCCCTGTCTGAAGCTTTCTTT.

This clonotype was found many times. This chain connects TRBV6-1 to TRBJ1-2; no clear D. V lost 4 bases to trimming and J lost 0 bases, with 6 bases between them. Per germline, CDR1 MNHNS and CDR2 SASEGT. The CDR3 is 13 residues long. As DNA, the CDR3 is TGTGCCAGCAGTGCGGTGTCTAACTATGGCTACACCTTC. It is translated as CASSAVSNYGYTF.

The chain has TRBV12-3 or TRBV12-4 and TRBJ2-1; 10 bases line up with TRBD1. V lost 1 base to trimming and J lost 10 bases; unmatched junction nucleotides: 7. CDR3 length: 15 amino acids. CDR3 in DNA: TGTGCCAGCAGTTTAGTGGGACAGGGGATAAGCGAGCAGTTCTTC. Protein sequence: CASSLVGQGISEQFF.

A word on this clonotype: This may come from a read error, since a much larger clone is one base off. This sequence joins TRBV20-1 and TRBJ2-7, with D possibly called TRBD1 or TRBD2 (5 bases each). The CDR3 is 12 residues long. The V gene's germline CDR1 is DFQATT and CDR2 SNEGSKA (reference sequence). In DNA form, the CDR3 reads TGCATTGCTAGAGGGGTAACCTACGAGCAGTACTTC. Translating it yields CIARGVTYEQYF.

J is TRBJ1-4 and V is TRBV30, with 10 bases fitting TRBD1. The CDR3 is 15 amino acids. Germline V CDR1 and CDR2: GTSNPN, SVGIG (reference sequence). The J segment lost 7 bases and the V segment lost 0 bases, leaving 5 bases of the junction unmatched. For the CDR3, the DNA is TGTGCCTGGAGTGTCCGGGACAGGGGACGTGAAAAACTGTTTTTT. Translating gives CAWSVRDRGREKLFF.

In this sample, this clonotype turned up a few times. V is TRBV12-5 and J is TRBJ2-5, with D unclear. Trimming pared 3 bases from V and 5 bases from J, leaving 1 base between. The V gene's germline CDR1 is LGHNT and CDR2 FRNRAP. The CDR3 contains 10 residues. CDR3 bases: TGTGCTAGTGGTTTTGAGACCCAGTACTTC. This translates into CASGFETQYF.

This clonotype was observed at least ten times. J is TRBJ1-2 and V is TRBV7-6, with 8 nucleotides matching TRBD1. Germline V gives CDR1 SGHVS, CDR2 FNYEAQ. CDR3 length: 13 residues. The J segment lost 4 bases and the V segment lost 3 bases, leaving 1 base of the junction unmatched. CDR3 amino acids: CASSFTGGYGYTF. CDR3 sequence (DNA): TGTGCCAGCAGCTTTACAGGGGGCTATGGCTACACCTTC.

Concerning this clonotype: A read error may be the cause here, since a much bigger clone is one base away. The chain recombines TRBV20-1 with TRBJ2-7; 9 nucleotides match TRBD2. J lost 6 bases, V lost 3 bases, and 12 bases had no gene match. The CDR3 has 15 amino acids. Germline CDR1 is DFQATT and CDR2 is SNEGSKA (reference sequence). The CDR3 sequence is CSARSRSGGVREQYF. CDR3 nucleotides: TGCAGTGCTAGGAGCCGTAGCGGGGGTGTTCGCGAGCAGTACTTC.

This clonotype was found once. A read error may explain this, as a much larger clone is one base away. The V gene is TRBV25-1, the J gene TRBJ2-5, with TRBD2 as a possible D gene (6 bases). The CDR3 loop spans 13 amino acids. V was cut by 6 bases and J by 5 bases, with 13 bases left in between. Germline V gene data show CDR1 as MGHDK and CDR2 as SYGVNS. The DNA of the CDR3 is TGTGCCAGCAGGCCTCAGGCGGGGGAGACCCAGTACTTC. It specifies CASRPQAGETQYF. The whole variable domain, remainder taken from reference TRBV25-1 and TRBJ2-5, is EADIYQTPRYLVIGTGKKITLECSQTMGHDKMYWYQQDPGMELHLIHYSYGVNSTEKGDLSSESTVSRIRTEHFPLTLESARPSHTSQYLCASRPQAGETQYFGPGTRLLVL.

The chain is built from TRBV28 and TRBJ1-1, with D unclear. Trimming removed 5 bases at V and 0 bases at J, with 19 bases between. Germline lookup yields CDR1 MDHEN and CDR2 SYDVKM. The CDR3 covers 17 residues. The CDR3 sequence: CASSKTRIARMNTEAFF. In nucleotides, the CDR3 is TGTGCCAGCAGTAAAACGCGGATAGCTCGGATGAACACTGAAGCTTTCTTT.

This clonotype appeared many times. J is TRBJ2-3 and V is TRBV7-6, with 11 bases lining up with TRBD1. CDR1 is SGHVS and CDR2 is FNYEAQ in the germline V gene. CDR3 length: 15 residues. With 4 bases clipped from V and 6 bases from J, the junction kept 6 bases outside the gene matches. The CDR3 loop is CASSSGTGGADTQYF. Here the CDR3 DNA reads TGTGCCAGCAGCTCCGGGACAGGGGGTGCTGATACGCAGTATTTT.

The chain uses TRBV30 and TRBJ1-1; D unclear. Germline-derived CDR1 and CDR2 are GTSNPN and SVGIG (reference sequence). The V gene lost 0 bases and the J gene lost 0 bases, with 8 bases spanning the gap. The CDR3 covers 14 residues. CDR3 sequence reads: CAWSVPGLNTEAFF. For the CDR3, the DNA is TGTGCCTGGAGTGTTCCCGGGCTGAACACTGAAGCTTTCTTT. Drawing the rest from reference TRBV30 and TRBJ1-1, the complete variable domain is SQTIHQWPATLVQPVGSPLSLECTVEGTSNPNLYWYRQAAGRGLQLLFYSVGIGQISSEVPQNLSASRPQDRQFILSSKKLLLSDSGFYLCAWSVPGLNTEAFFGQGTRLTVV.

On this clonotype itself: A much larger clone differs from this one at a single base, so this may be a read error. The gene calls are TRBV6-1 and TRBJ2-2; 9 nucleotides agree with TRBD1. Germline lookup yields CDR1 MNHNS and CDR2 SASEGT. The CDR3 runs 15 residues. The CDR3 protein is CASRGQGGSTGERFF. The CDR3 nucleotides are TGTGCCAGCAGGGGACAGGGAGGGAGCACCGGGGAGCGGTTTTTT.

This clonotype was seen at least ten times. CDR3 residues: CASSPGQVISYGYTF. DNA for the CDR3: TGTGCCAGCAGCCCGGGACAGGTTATCTCCTATGGCTACACCTTC. This chain joins TRBV5-5 and TRBJ1-2, with 8 positions matching TRBD1. This CDR3 has 15 amino acids. V lost 4 bases, J lost 4 bases, and 9 bases stayed unmatched. CDR1 is SGHKS and CDR2 is YYEKEE in the germline V gene (reference sequence). Looking up the rest from reference TRBV5-5 and TRBJ1-2 gives the full variable domain: DAGVTQSPTHLIKTRGQQVTLRCSPISGHKSVSWYQQVLGQGPQFIFQYYEKEERGRGNFPDRFSARQFPNYSSELNVNALLLGDSALYLCASSPGQVISYGYTFGSGTRLTVV.

Only a few counts were recorded for this clonotype. The chain joins TRBV3-1 to TRBJ1-1; D not certain. V dropped 1 base and J dropped 6 bases, with 6 bases sitting between them. Looked up from germline, CDR1 is LGHDT and CDR2 is YNNKEL (reference sequence). CDR3 length: 12 amino acids. The DNA of the CDR3 is TGTGCCAGCAGCCAAGGAGCGTCTGAAGCTTTCTTT. Translation gives CASSQGASEAFF.

This clonotype was seen many times. The chain has TRBV29-1 and TRBJ1-1, with D possibly matching TRBD1 (5 bases). Trimming removed 5 bases from V and 4 bases from J, with 17 bases in between. The CDR3 totals 14 residues. Looked up from germline, CDR1 is SQVTM and CDR2 is ANQGSEA. This CDR3 reads CSVFLQGGSTEAFF. CDR3 nucleotides: TGCAGCGTTTTCCTGCAGGGTGGGAGCACTGAAGCTTTCTTT.

The table lists this clonotype with many counts. This rearrangement joins TRBV15 to TRBJ1-5; no clear D. Germline V CDR1 and CDR2: LNHNV, YYDKDF (reference sequence). V was cut by 1 base and J by 4 bases, with 8 bases left in between. CDR3 length: 14 amino acids. The CDR3 spells CATSRAAGNQPQHF. CDR3 coding DNA: TGTGCCACCAGCAGAGCTGCGGGAAATCAGCCCCAGCATTTT. The whole variable domain, remainder taken from reference TRBV15 and TRBJ1-5, is DAMVIQNPRYQVTQFGKPVTLSCSQTLNHNVMYWYQQKSSQAPKLLFHYYDKDFNNEADTPDNFQSRRPNTSFCFLDIRSPGLGDTAMYLCATSRAAGNQPQHFGDGTRLSIL.

This clonotype was counted a few times. A read error may produce the germline difference seen at one junction end. J is TRBJ1-1 and V is TRBV4-3; 7 bases align to TRBD1. This CDR3 is 15 amino acids long. Germline CDR1 reads LGHNA; CDR2 reads YSLEER. CDR3 protein: CANSQTPRGSTEAFF. The DNA of the CDR3 is TGCGCCAACAGCCAAACCCCCAGGGGGAGCACTGAAGCTTTCTTT.

The chain combines TRBV30 with TRBJ1-5, with no clear D. Germline V gives CDR1 GTSNPN, CDR2 SVGIG (reference sequence). The CDR3 is 14 amino acids. V gave up 2 bases and J gave up 0 bases, with 8 bases separating them. The CDR3: CAWSPLDSNQPQHF. For the CDR3, the DNA is TGTGCCTGGAGTCCCCTGGATAGCAATCAGCCCCAGCATTTT.

This clonotype was found many times. The chain is built from TRBV3-1 and TRBJ2-1; the match to TRBD2 covers 12 bases. J lost 7 bases, V lost 5 bases, and 9 bases had no gene match. The germline gives CDR1 LGHDT, CDR2 YNNKEL (reference sequence). CDR3 size: 16 residues. CDR3 in amino acids: CASSTGGLAGGNEQFF. For the CDR3, the DNA is TGTGCCAGCAGCACAGGCGGGCTAGCGGGGGGGAATGAGCAGTTCTTC.

This clonotype occurred a few times. This may be a read error, as it is one base from a much larger clone. The CDR3 coding sequence is TGTGCCAGCAGCTCGGACCGGTGGGAGACCCAGTTCTTC. Its protein product is CASSSDRWETQFF. The V call is TRBV7-3, the J call TRBJ2-1; a weak D match, TRBD2 (5 bases). V was pared by 4 bases and J by 13 bases, with 17 bases between. Germline V CDR1 and CDR2: SGHTA, FQGTGA. The CDR3 has 13 amino acids.

This clonotype occurred many times. The gene calls are TRBV7-2 and TRBJ1-6; D is perhaps TRBD1 (5 bases). Trimming stripped 6 bases from V and 10 bases from J, with 19 bases between. The CDR3 covers 15 residues. Germline values: CDR1 SGHTA, CDR2 FQGNSA. The CDR3 reads CASSYGPLGDSPLHF. The CDR3 DNA reads TGTGCCAGCAGTTACGGGCCTCTCGGGGACTCACCCCTCCACTTT.

This clonotype was recorded at least ten times. The chain combines TRBV12-3 or TRBV12-4 with TRBJ1-5; D not certain. The V end lost 5 bases, the J end lost 7 bases, and 9 bases lay between the germline ends. The CDR3 runs to 12 residues. CDR3 protein: CASSLNRQPQHF. The CDR3 bases are TGTGCCAGCAGTCTTAACCGGCAGCCCCAGCATTTT.

This clonotype was seen repeatedly, ten times or more. V is TRBV7-3 and J is TRBJ2-5, with 8 nucleotides matching TRBD2. Germline V lookup: CDR1 SGHTA, CDR2 FQGTGA. J gave up 2 bases and V 5 bases, and 7 bases lay outside the gene matches. This CDR3 has 15 residues. The CDR3 DNA follows: TGTGCCAGCAGCCTCGCGGGACTAGGGCAAGAGACCCAGTACTTC. It yields the protein CASSLAGLGQETQYF. The entire variable domain, with the rest obtained from reference TRBV7-3 and TRBJ2-5, is as follows: GAGVSQTPSNKVTEKGKYVELRCDPISGHTALYWYRQSLGQGPEFLIYFQGTGAADDSGLPNDRFFAVRPEGSVSTLKIQRTERGDSAVYLCASSLAGLGQETQYFGPGTRLLVL.

This chain links TRBV30 with TRBJ1-1; D is undetermined. Looked up from germline, CDR1 is GTSNPN and CDR2 is SVGIG (reference sequence). The CDR3 runs to 12 residues. The V gene lost 1 base and the J gene lost 1 base, with 4 bases spanning the gap. The CDR3 region is CAWSGWNTEAFF. The CDR3 DNA sequence: TGTGCCTGGAGTGGGTGGAACACTGAAGCTTTCTTT.

The chain joins TRBV7-2 to TRBJ1-5, with a possible D match to TRBD1 (6 bases). V lost 1 base, J lost 6 bases, and 16 bases lay in between. This CDR3 comprises 16 residues. Looked up from germline, CDR1 is SGHTA and CDR2 is FQGNSA. CDR3: CASSLVGTGACQPQHF. The DNA of the CDR3 is TGTGCCAGCAGCTTAGTGGGCACGGGGGCATGTCAGCCCCAGCATTTT.